This note documents a single TCR beta chain sequence. The data are from a study of T cell changes during pregnancy in multiple sclerosis. The repertoire was sequenced with immunoSEQ multiplex PCR; TCRdb's copy has only in-frame clones and lacks some. The profile shows about 68,000 clones, over 75% of them singletons. CDR3 size: 13 residues. V gave up 5 bases and J gave up 6 bases; unmatched junction bases: 6. Looked up from germline, CDR1 is MNHEY and CDR2 is SMNVEV (reference sequence). The rearrangement uses TRBV27 and TRBJ1-2, with 7 bases lining up with TRBD1. The receptor was isolated from a female donor with multiple sclerosis, enrolled in a pregnancy study. Here the sequenced sample was peripheral blood, taken in the third trimester of pregnancy. The CDR3 DNA is TGTGCCAGCAGTGGGAGACAGGGCGATGGCTACACCTTC. It encodes CASSGRQGDGYTF.